This T cell receptor beta chain was captured in a study of CD8+CD57+ T cells in acquired aplastic anemia. About the study: DNA recovered from sorted CD4+ and CD8+ cells had a mean of about 3 ug. Study observations and caveats: Overlap between patients and controls comprised about 28 CD8+ CDR3 sequences.

Profiles of TCR beta VDJ and CDR3 were generated from a genomic DNA template. One entry per CDR3 protein, called by TCRdb with MiXCR from the reads. The data contain roughly 250,000 distinct CDR3 sequences, around 82% of them seen just once; the ten biggest clones take up roughly 42%. A note on this clonotype: Its antigen is not identified. Relative to the germline gene, one junction end is altered; a read error may explain this.

It was patients with CD8+CD57+ cell expansion by flow cytometry who were chosen for sequencing. Diagnosis of severe acquired aplastic anemia applied to all patients. This CDR3 is built from 16 residues. Germline loops: CDR1 SGHVS, CDR2 FNYEAQ. The sequenced material came from sorted CD4+, CD8+, or CD8+CD57+ T cells (not recorded which) from PBMCs. V and J are TRBV7-6 and TRBJ1-4; D is undetermined. This clonotype was sampled from a human donor with aplastic anemia. The CDR3 DNA sequence: TGTGCCAGCACCCTAGGGAGGGTCCCCCCCGGGGAAAACCTGTTTTTT. This sequence encodes CASTLGRVPPGENLFF.